This is a list of T cell receptor beta chains from one sample in a study of T cell changes during pregnancy in multiple sclerosis. The method was immunoSEQ multiplex PCR; TCRdb's version includes in-frame clones alone and lacks a portion of them. This repertoire shows roughly 70,000 clones, approximately 92% found once; its top ten account for less than 2.5%. Sequenced here: peripheral blood, sampled before pregnancy. These TCRs come from a female donor with multiple sclerosis, enrolled in a pregnancy study. Each CDR3 is given without its conserved first and last residue. Only some rows state a clone size, as once, few, many or a class for expanded clones.

>-|TRBV29-1
SARAKGTENYEQY
>-|TRBV19
ASSITGLAGGQF
>-|TRBV6-1
ASSETGSVSIQY
>-|TRBV7-3
ASSPRDITGANVLT
>-|TRBV6-1
ASSEAQRASYEQY
>-|TRBV7-2
ASSLLADYNEQF
>-|TRBV5-4
ASSLGSTVQETQY
>-|TRBV5-1
ASSYYPGQGADQPQH
>once|TRBV6-6
ASRAPGQGGNTIY
>-|TRBV7-3
ASRTSGSGELF
>-|TRBV6-1
ASSGLAAYEQY
>-|TRBV18
ASSPDMAGTGNSGYT
>-|TRBV6-1
ASIRTGLNYGYT
>-|TRBV10-3
ATTDLSNQPQH
>once|TRBV11-2
ASSFGQGVSDTQY
>-|TRBV9
ASSVGGLNQPQH
>-|TRBV4-1
ASSQSEREKDTQY
>-|TRBV2
ASRDTLSYGELF
>-|TRBV30
AWSLLTGSN
>-|TRBV28
AYREGANYGYT
>-|TRBV5-1
ASSLAAGGARTEAF
>few|TRBV5-6
ASSPGVGLENIQY
>-|TRBV5-4
ASSPRLGRGHPYEQY
>-|TRBV5-6
ASSLVGGRGTDTQY
>-|TRBV5-4
ASSLVTDFPWNEQF
>-|TRBV19
ASSTPVTGTGRNQPQH
>-|TRBV6-1
ASSPRGTGNYEQY
>-|TRBV27
ASSLRGAGVETQY
>-|TRBV4-3
ASSQGGGTGELF
>few|TRBV28
ASTYGTSGRNNEQF
>-|TRBV4-3
ASSQEAFSYEQY
>-|TRBV5-1
ASSALTSGSGTDTQY
>-|TRBV9
ASSTGLAGVETQY
>-|TRBV25-1
ASRSGAYEQY
>-|TRBV28
ASRSSTYEQY
>-|TRBV27
ASSLQGAWEGYT
>-|TRBV4-1
ASSQGGRAHTRTDTQY